This entry lists 4 T cell receptor beta chains sequenced from one sample in a study of T cells in Graves' hyperthyroidism and ophthalmopathy. Authors of the study amplified TCR beta CDR3 regions from RNA transcripts. In the first-round RT-PCR of the TCR CDR3, the HTBI primer set was used. TCRdb re-derived calls from the multiplex PCR reads in MiXCR, one entry per CDR3 protein. Here the sample spans roughly 280,000 distinct CDR3 sequences, 17% being singletons. Sequences were obtained from blood. These receptors were collected from a woman in her sixties with Graves' ophthalmopathy.

This clonotype was counted ten times or more. The chain carries TRBV20-1 and TRBJ2-2, with 8 bases matching TRBD2. From germline, CDR1 is DFQATT and CDR2 SNEGSKA (reference sequence). The CDR3 consists of 17 residues. Losses at the gene ends were 2 bases for V and 1 base for J; bases not matched to a gene: 9. The CDR3 loop is CSARSLAGVVNTGELFF. The DNA of the CDR3 is TGCAGTGCTAGAAGCCTAGCGGGTGTGGTGAACACCGGGGAGCTGTTTTTT.

This clonotype was counted many times. The chain combines TRBV11-1 with TRBJ1-1; no reliable D call. This CDR3 contains 14 residues. The V end lost 5 bases, the J end lost 5 bases, and 15 bases lay between the germline ends. Germline V gene lookup returns CDR1 SGHAT and CDR2 FQDESV (reference sequence). CDR3 sequence (DNA): TGTGCCAGCAGCCGGCGTCCTGGAGGGACTGAAGCTTTCTTT. This encodes CASSRRPGGTEAFF.

The chain employs TRBV14 and TRBJ2-4; D may be TRBD1 (5 bases). V gave up 2 bases and J gave up 5 bases, with 19 bases separating them. The CDR3 spans 17 residues. Germline CDR1 reads SGHDN; CDR2 reads FVKESK. The CDR3 region has the DNA TGTGCCAGCAGCCAACATGACAGCCCGAGTTACCAAAACATTCAGTACTTC. As protein: CASSQHDSPSYQNIQYF.

This clonotype was counted only a few times. This rearrangement joins TRBV10-3 to TRBJ1-5; TRBD1 aligns across 7 bases. J lost 3 bases, V lost 8 bases, and 4 bases had no gene match. Germline CDR1 ENHRY, CDR2 SYGVKD. The CDR3 contains 13 residues. The CDR3 DNA reads as TGTGCCATCCGAGGACAGGTCAATCAGCCCCAGCATTTT. Translation gives CAIRGQVNQPQHF.